One T cell receptor beta chain is described in this entry. What antigen it recognizes has not been identified. Per-base quality was not reported, and no clone a single base away is much larger than it. This sample was included in a study of shared clonotypes between healthy human individuals (dated by TCRdb to between 2020 and 2021). Study-level background: A few men and two women, aged 18 to 49 years, made up the cohort. To estimate repertoire size and how much clonotypes are shared between individuals, the study performed deep sequencing of blood TCR repertoires from 4 to 6 healthy adults. Per donor, three plates each were used for CD4 naive and CD4 memory, two for CD8 naive, and one for CD8 memory. Between about 0.8 and 9.5 billion PBMCs per donor were obtained by leukapheresis. To increase sequencing depth and limit assay-specific biases, different laboratories used diverse techniques to prepare libraries and sequence TCR repertoires. Results the study describes overall, beyond this receptor: Estimated clonotype richness was generally larger for naive than for memory subsets. About 5% of naive CD4, around 3.5% of naive CD8, around 2.3% of memory CD4, and 0.4% of memory CD8 clonotypes were shared across four donors. Compared with non-shared clonotypes, the clonotypes found in all four sorted-subset donors had higher generation probabilities. Because the study included a small number of donors, the genetic and exposure-history diversity represented was limited. Pairwise subsampling led to the expectation that sequencing depth would affect the degree of clonotype sharing among donors. Rarefaction of sorted-subset datasets indicated incomplete sequencing despite the large sequencing depth. Sampling was limited to blood, and TCR repertoires in tissue likely differ from TCR repertoires in blood.

For the CD8 naive samples, CD45RO-negative cells were positively selected for CCR7, yielding a CD45RA+CCR7+ population from which TemRA cells were excluded. The donors were healthy, HIV-negative adults who had no recently reported acute infections or vaccinations. Every donor was a Caucasian adult living in Nashville, Tennessee, USA. After blood collection by leukapheresis, PBMCs were isolated using Ficoll-Histopaque density gradient centrifugation and then cryopreserved in the vapor phase of liquid nitrogen. Purity and quantity of every magnetically sorted T cell population were checked by analytical flow cytometry. Each sorted fraction had its genomic DNA isolated and then quantified by UV absorbance on a Nanodrop 2000c. TCR CDR3 regions were amplified from genomic DNA by multiplex PCR using the deep immunoSEQ assay. For each cell subset, the extracted genomic DNA was distributed evenly across all wells of several immunoSEQ 96-well plates, and each plate served as one replicate. For sorted subsets, 150 to 200 ng genomic DNA, equal to tens of thousands of T cell genomes, was loaded into each replicate PCR. Purified libraries were quantified with a Qubit 3.0 fluorometer, sized on a Bioanalyzer 2100, and re-quantified with the KAPA Library Quantification kit. Each immunoSEQ 96-well plate was sequenced on its own single-read 150-cycle Illumina NextSeq 550 flow cell. The original pipeline was this. Because the immunoSEQ output held only junctional sequences and lacked quality scores, the filtering could not match the filtering applied to full-length reads. Sequences were annotated with PyIR, a Python wrapper for IgBLAST v1.9, and V/J genes and CDR3 were assigned using IMGT germline references. Reads were removed for weak V/J assignments (E-value above 1e-6), missing CDR3, stop codons, out-of-frame junctions, or ambiguous translated residues. V3J clonotypes were defined by identical inferred V gene, J gene, and CDR3 amino acid sequence. To compute the percentage overlap between repertoires, the number of shared unique clonotypes was divided by the size of the smaller repertoire. RTK rarefaction, the Chao1 estimator, and Recon v2.1 estimates of unobserved clonotypes were used to assess repertoire richness. Generation probabilities for all TCRbeta clonotypes obtained by the gDNA method from several donors were computed using OLGA. The table comes from immuneACCESS by way of TCRdb, which keeps in-frame sequences with V and J called. Part of the clones is missing from these tables; in studies checked, under half for an unresolved V gene and the rest for unknown reasons. V, J and clone size are taken as reported in that table, and D and trimming were inferred from the DNA itself. The sample table lists more than 2 million clones, about 95% of them with a count of one. The ten biggest clones cover roughly 1.1% of the sample.

CDR1 and CDR2 (SEHNR, FQNEAQ) derive from the germline V gene (reference sequence). The V and J ends are trimmed by 5 bases and 4 bases, leaving 17 bases between them. Reading from cysteine to phenylalanine, the CDR3 counts 15 amino acids. Of the read, only the CDR3 DNA is kept; its 45 bases are in frame from base 1. The chain was built from TRBV7-9 and TRBJ1-1; there is no confident call for the D gene. This TCR was recovered from a young man in good health. Sequencing was carried out using naive CD8+ T cells sorted from blood. Reading the label with the study, this specimen's cell subset or site is: CD45RA+CCR7+. In nucleotides, the sequence is TGTGCCAGCAGCCCCCCGGGGAGGGTTATCACTGAAGCTTTCTTT. Its translation reads: CASSPPGRVITEAFF.